What follows are 14 T cell receptor beta chains derived from one specimen sequenced in a study of early T cells in non-severe SARS-CoV-2 infection. In TCRdb, the 5' RACE reads were re-called with MiXCR into one record per CDR3 protein. The table lists tens of thousands of distinct CDR3 sequences, roughly 9.2% of them singletons, with less than 5% in the top ten. The specimen sequenced was whole blood. All receptors derive from an adult who was a healthcare worker with PCR-confirmed SARS-CoV-2 infection or an uninfected control (not recorded which).

This clonotype was seen ten or more times. The rearrangement links TRBV5-1 to TRBJ1-1; possible D gene TRBD1, 5 bases. Germline V gene sequence: CDR1 SGHRS, CDR2 YFSETQ. The CDR3 has 13 residues. Between the trimmed V and J ends, which lost 1 base and 8 bases, there was a span of 12 bases. The CDR3 region has the DNA TGCGCCAGCAGCTTGACCGGGGCCCTGGAAGCTTTCTTT. Translated: CASSLTGALEAFF.

This clonotype has ten or more counts. The V and J genes are TRBV11-2 and TRBJ2-4; 7 bases align to TRBD1. V shed 4 bases and J 0 bases; nucleotides not matched to a gene: 6. Germline V gives CDR1 SGHAT, CDR2 FQNNGV. The CDR3 loop spans 16 amino acids. CDR3 DNA: TGTGCCAGCAGCTCCGGACAGGATTTAGCCAAAAACATTCAGTACTTC. Translation: CASSSGQDLAKNIQYF.

This clonotype was seen repeatedly, ten times or more. The chain links TRBV30 to TRBJ2-7; possibly TRBD1 for D (5 bases). Trimming removed 3 bases from V and 4 bases from J, with 16 bases in between. CDR3 length: 14 amino acids. The germline V gene has CDR1 GTSNPN and CDR2 SVGIG (reference sequence). CDR3 in DNA: TGTGCCTGGAGGGACATCCCCAGTGGGTACGAGCAGTACTTC. This codes for CAWRDIPSGYEQYF. Drawing the rest from reference TRBV30 and TRBJ2-7, the complete variable domain is SQTIHQWPATLVQPVGSPLSLECTVEGTSNPNLYWYRQAAGRGLQLLFYSVGIGQISSEVPQNLSASRPQDRQFILSSKKLLLSDSGFYLCAWRDIPSGYEQYFGPGTRLTVT.

A few counts support this clonotype. The chain couples TRBV6-5 to TRBJ2-1; TRBD2 matches 8 bases. Germline loops: CDR1 MNHEY, CDR2 SVGAGI. With V trimmed by 8 bases and J by 8 bases, 11 bases remained unmatched. This CDR3 region has 14 residues. The CDR3 sequence is CASALYSGDYEQFF. DNA for the CDR3: TGTGCCAGCGCCCTATATAGCGGGGACTATGAGCAGTTCTTC.

This clonotype was observed many times. The CDR3 nucleotides are TGCAGCGTTGCTGGGGGCTTCAACACCGGGGAGCTGTTTTTT. This sequence encodes CSVAGGFNTGELFF. The chain carries TRBV29-1 and TRBJ2-2; D is possibly TRBD1 (6 bases). Germline CDR1 and CDR2: SQVTM and ANQGSEA. The CDR3 has 14 residues. V dropped 4 bases and J dropped 2 bases, with 11 bases sitting between them.

The chain carries TRBV6-1 and TRBJ2-2; D call uncertain. The germline gives CDR1 MNHNS, CDR2 SASEGT. The CDR3 spans 16 residues. V gave up 0 bases and J gave up 4 bases, with 12 bases separating them. This chain's CDR3 is CASSEALFLVTGELFF. CDR3 nucleotides: TGTGCCAGCAGTGAAGCGCTGTTCTTGGTCACCGGGGAGCTGTTTTTT.

This clonotype occurred a few times. The rearrangement joins TRBV3-1 to TRBJ2-1; 13 bases match TRBD2. The CDR3 totals 17 residues. CDR1 and CDR2 from the germline V gene are LGHDT and YNNKEL (reference sequence). After removal of 4 bases from V and 3 bases from J, the junction contained 6 bases not matched to a gene. CDR3 sequence (DNA): TGTGCCAGCAGCCTCTATAGACTAGCGGGGGGCTACAATGAGCAGTTCTTC. It is translated as CASSLYRLAGGYNEQFF.

Many counts were recorded for this clonotype. The chain combines TRBV24-1 with TRBJ2-3; D remains ambiguous. The CDR3 is 13 residues long. The germline CDR1 and CDR2 sequences are KGHDR and SFDVKD. Trimming removed 3 bases at V and 2 bases at J, with 5 bases between. CDR3 bases: TGTGCCACCAGTGATCCCATCACAGATACGCAGTATTTT. Its translation is CATSDPITDTQYF.

This clonotype was seen more than once but under ten times. This chain connects TRBV10-3 to TRBJ2-1; D gene unclear. This CDR3 spans 14 amino acids. Germline V gene data show CDR1 as ENHRY and CDR2 as SYGVKD. The V end lost 6 bases, the J end lost 12 bases, and 21 bases lay between the germline ends. The CDR3 protein is CAISAQSLRSGQFF. CDR3 nucleotide sequence: TGTGCCATCAGCGCCCAGAGTCTTCGGTCAGGGCAGTTCTTC.

This clonotype was seen many times. This rearrangement joins TRBV2 to TRBJ1-1, with 7 nucleotides matching TRBD1. The CDR3 is made up of 13 amino acids. Germline trimming cut 4 bases from V and 3 bases from J; bases unmatched to any gene: 2. Germline values: CDR1 SNHLY, CDR2 FYNNEI. This CDR3 reads CASSGDRDTEAFF. Here the CDR3 DNA reads TGTGCCAGCAGTGGAGACAGGGACACTGAAGCTTTCTTT.

This clonotype showed up just a few times. The J gene is TRBJ2-3, the V gene TRBV20-1; no reliable D call. This CDR3 spans 11 amino acids. Trimming took 3 bases from V and 0 from J, leaving 1 base between them. CDR1 DFQATT and CDR2 SNEGSKA come from the germline V gene (reference sequence). The CDR3 loop is CSASSTDTQYF. The CDR3 nucleotides are TGCAGTGCTAGCAGCACAGATACGCAGTATTTT.

This clonotype occurred many times. The chain uses TRBV11-2 and TRBJ2-5; possibly TRBD1 for D (5 bases). Germline V gives CDR1 SGHAT, CDR2 FQNNGV. The CDR3 length is 15 residues. The V and J ends lost 0 bases and 0 bases respectively, with 8 bases between them. The CDR3 loop reads CASSLDRGYQETQYF. The CDR3 DNA reads as TGTGCCAGCAGCTTAGATAGGGGCTACCAAGAGACCCAGTACTTC.

Ten or more counts support this clonotype. The chain recombines TRBV6-6 with TRBJ2-7; 10 positions match TRBD1. The V gene's germline CDR1 is MNHNY and CDR2 SVGAGI (reference sequence). With V trimmed by 5 bases and J by 4 bases, 8 bases remained unmatched. The CDR3 is made up of 15 amino acids. CDR3 amino acids: CASSPRQGAAYEQYF. CDR3 DNA: TGTGCCAGCAGTCCTCGACAGGGGGCGGCTTACGAGCAGTACTTC.

The sample holds many counts of this clonotype. The rearrangement joins TRBV29-1 to TRBJ2-1, with 7 bases identical to TRBD1. Germline V gives CDR1 SQVTM, CDR2 ANQGSEA. The CDR3 contains 14 residues. The ends lost 4 bases at V and 3 bases at J; junction bases unmatched: 6. CDR3 in DNA: TGCAGCGTTGTGGACAGGCGATACTACAATGAGCAGTTCTTC. It encodes CSVVDRRYYNEQFF.